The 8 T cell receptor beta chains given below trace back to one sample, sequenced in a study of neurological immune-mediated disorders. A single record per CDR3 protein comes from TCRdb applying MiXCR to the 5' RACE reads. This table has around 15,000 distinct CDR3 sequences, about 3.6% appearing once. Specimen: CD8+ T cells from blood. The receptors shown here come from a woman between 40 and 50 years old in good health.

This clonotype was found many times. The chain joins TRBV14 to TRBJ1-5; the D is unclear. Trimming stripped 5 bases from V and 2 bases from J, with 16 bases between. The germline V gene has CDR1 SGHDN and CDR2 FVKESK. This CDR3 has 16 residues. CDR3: CASSYRMGYGNQPQHF. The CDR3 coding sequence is TGTGCCAGCAGCTATCGGATGGGATACGGCAATCAGCCCCAGCATTTT.

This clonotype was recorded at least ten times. CDR3 DNA sequence: TGTGCCAGCAGCGTAGTATGGGGGATTTCTAATGCCGGGGAGCTGTTTTTT. It codes for CASSVVWGISNAGELFF. This chain connects TRBV9 to TRBJ2-2; possibly TRBD1 or TRBD2 for D (5 bases each). Trimming removed 0 bases from V and 6 bases from J, with 18 bases in between. The germline gives CDR1 SGDLS, CDR2 YYNGEE. CDR3 length: 17 residues.

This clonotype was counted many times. CDR3 sequence: CASSSGLEGNTIYF. The CDR3 coding sequence is TGTGCCAGCAGCTCGGGGTTAGAGGGAAACACCATATATTTT. The rearrangement links TRBV9 to TRBJ1-3; unclear D gene. The germline V and J ends were trimmed by 4 bases and 4 bases, with 12 bases remaining between them. CDR1 SGDLS and CDR2 YYNGEE come from the germline V gene. The CDR3 runs 14 residues.

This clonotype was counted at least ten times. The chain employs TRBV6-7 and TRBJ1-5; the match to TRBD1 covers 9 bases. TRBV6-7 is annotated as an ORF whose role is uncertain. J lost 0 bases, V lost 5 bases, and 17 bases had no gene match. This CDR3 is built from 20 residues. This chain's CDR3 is CASSNPTGTGKMYSNQPQHF. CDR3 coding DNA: TGTGCCAGCAGTAATCCCACCGGGACAGGGAAGATGTATAGCAATCAGCCCCAGCATTTT.

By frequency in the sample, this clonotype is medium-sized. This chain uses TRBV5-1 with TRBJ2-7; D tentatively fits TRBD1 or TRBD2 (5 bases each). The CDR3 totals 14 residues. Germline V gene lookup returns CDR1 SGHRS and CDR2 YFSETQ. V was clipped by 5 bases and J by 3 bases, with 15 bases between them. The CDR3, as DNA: TGCGCCAGCAGGGACCGGGACGGAGTCTACGAGCAGTACTTC. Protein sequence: CASRDRDGVYEQYF.

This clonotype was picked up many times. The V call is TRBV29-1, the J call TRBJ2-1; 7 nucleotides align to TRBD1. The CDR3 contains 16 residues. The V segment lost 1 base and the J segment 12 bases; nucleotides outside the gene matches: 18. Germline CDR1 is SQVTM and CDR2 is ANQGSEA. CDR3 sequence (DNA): TGCAGCGTTGAAGGAAGGAACAGGGGAAGTTTGGAAATGCAGTTCTTC. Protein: CSVEGRNRGSLEMQFF.

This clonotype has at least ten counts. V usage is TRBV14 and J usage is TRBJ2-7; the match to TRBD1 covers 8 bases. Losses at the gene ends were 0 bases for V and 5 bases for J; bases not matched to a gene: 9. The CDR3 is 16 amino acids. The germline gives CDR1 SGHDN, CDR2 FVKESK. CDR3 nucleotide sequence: TGTGCCAGCAGCCAAGATGCGACAGGGGATGACGACGAGCAGTACTTC. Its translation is CASSQDATGDDDEQYF.

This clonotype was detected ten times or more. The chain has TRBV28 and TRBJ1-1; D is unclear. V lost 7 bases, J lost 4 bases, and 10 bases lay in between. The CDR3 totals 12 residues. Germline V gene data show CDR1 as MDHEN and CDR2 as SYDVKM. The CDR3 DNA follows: TGTGCCAGCACCACGGGAGGCACTGAAGCTTTCTTT. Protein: CASTTGGTEAFF.